This TCR beta chain was documented in a study of blood T cell repertoires in COVID-19. The overall study: Whether acute or convalescent, the COVID-19 samples came from the United States, Italy and Spain. PBMCs, B-cell-depleted T cells, or T cells were the source of the cDNA or gDNA that made up the material.

The germline CDR1 and CDR2 sequences are SGHAT and FQNNGV. This CDR3 spans 16 amino acids. Trimming removed 5 bases from V and 4 bases from J; junction bases left unmatched: 12. This clone was seen once. Source study methods: It was from reference gene primer amplification that nucleated cell counts were estimated. Profiling relied on immunoSEQ multiplex PCR, and the TCRdb table lists in-frame clones only, not all of them. For V, J and clone size, that table is used; D and trimming come from the DNA. The data hold over 110,000 clones, with roughly three quarters observed a single time. This TCR was sampled from a woman aged 60-70 years with acute or convalescent COVID-19. The sample taken for sequencing was peripheral blood. The genes are TRBV11-2 and TRBJ2-7; 9 bases agree with TRBD2. The CDR3 DNA reads TGTGCCAGCAGCCCGATATTAGCGGGAGCGGCTTACGAGCAGTACTTC. It yields the protein CASSPILAGAAYEQYF. Using reference TRBV11-2 and TRBJ2-7 for the parts outside the CDR3, the full variable domain is EAGVAQSPRYKIIEKRQSVAFWCNPISGHATLYWYQQILGQGPKLLIQFQNNGVVDDSQLPKDRFSAERLKGVDSTLKIQPAKLEDSAVYLCASSPILAGAAYEQYFGPGTRLTVT.